This T cell receptor (beta chain) was identified during a study of radiotherapy plus CTLA-4 blockade in lung cancer. This clone occurred once. Its antigen is undetermined. Clones were read by immunoSEQ multiplex PCR, and TCRdb kept only the in-frame ones, dropping some. The table records approximately 99,000 clones, almost 90% of them present only once. Study-wide results and caveats: The study found tumor-derived TCR clones expanded in blood after radiotherapy plus ipilimumab.

Germline loops: CDR1 MNHNS, CDR2 SASEGT. This CDR3 spans 13 amino acids. V shed 8 bases, J shed 1 base, and the junction held 3 bases outside the gene matches. The chain uses TRBV6-1 and TRBJ2-7; 9 bases are a match to TRBD2. The receptor was isolated from a human donor with non-small cell lung cancer that progressed on radiotherapy plus ipilimumab. Sequences were derived from peripheral blood, sampled from a patient treated with radiotherapy plus ipilimumab. The CDR3 DNA reads TGTGCCAGCCAGGCGGGAGGGTCCTACGAGCAGTACTTC. It yields the protein CASQAGGSYEQYF.